This T cell receptor (beta chain) came from a study of shared clonotypes between healthy human individuals. Sequenced by immunoSEQ multiplex PCR; TCRdb stores in-frame clones only, minus some. The repertoire holds some 2.1 million clones, about 95% seen once, with roughly 1% in the top ten. CDR1 is SEHNR and CDR2 is FQNEAQ in the germline V gene (reference sequence). V was cut by 5 bases and J by 7 bases, with 18 bases left in between. This CDR3 region has 14 residues. Naive-designated CD8 cells lacked CD45RO, were positively enriched for CCR7, and omitted terminally differentiated effector memory CD45RA+ cells.

The clonotype comes from a man aged 18 to 29 in good health. The sequenced sample consisted of naive CD8+ T cells sorted from blood. The chain couples TRBV7-9 to TRBJ2-7; possibly TRBD1 or TRBD2 for D (6 bases each). The CDR3 region is CASSPGGQTREQYF. The CDR3 nucleotides read TGTGCCAGCAGCCCAGGAGGACAGACTAGGGAGCAGTACTTC.